This paragraph reports one TCR beta chain. Antigen specificity is unknown. An end of the junction differs from the germline gene, which may be a read error. This sample was taken from a study of CD8+CD57+ T cells in acquired aplastic anemia. Whole-study context: DNA per sorted CD4+ or CD8+ sample ranged roughly 0.17 to 27.4 ug, averaging about 2.9 ug.

Patients included in sequencing had previously demonstrated CD8+CD57+ cell expansion by flow cytometry. The study sampled blood from patients who had received no therapy. Genomic DNA provided the template from which TCR beta VDJ and CDR3 profiles were obtained. TCRdb passed the reads through MiXCR, listing each CDR3 protein once. The sample holds some 150,000 distinct CDR3 sequences; 40% to 55% are singletons and the top ten take roughly 1.2%. Findings and limits, study-wide: It was found that more than 25 CD8+ CDR3 sequences were shared between patients and controls. No significant difference in CD8+ Simpson's diversity was found between patients and controls.

Germline loops: CDR1 LGHDT, CDR2 YNNKEL (reference sequence). The CDR3 is 14 amino acids. The receptor was derived from a human donor with aplastic anemia. The sample consisted of sorted CD4+, CD8+, or CD8+CD57+ T cells (not recorded which) from PBMCs. The rearrangement links TRBV3-1 to TRBJ1-1, with D perhaps matching TRBD1 (5 bases). In DNA, the CDR3 is TGTGCCAGCAGCCCAGCGGGGGGGAGGACTGGAGCTTTCTTT. Amino acid sequence: CASSPAGGRTGAFF.